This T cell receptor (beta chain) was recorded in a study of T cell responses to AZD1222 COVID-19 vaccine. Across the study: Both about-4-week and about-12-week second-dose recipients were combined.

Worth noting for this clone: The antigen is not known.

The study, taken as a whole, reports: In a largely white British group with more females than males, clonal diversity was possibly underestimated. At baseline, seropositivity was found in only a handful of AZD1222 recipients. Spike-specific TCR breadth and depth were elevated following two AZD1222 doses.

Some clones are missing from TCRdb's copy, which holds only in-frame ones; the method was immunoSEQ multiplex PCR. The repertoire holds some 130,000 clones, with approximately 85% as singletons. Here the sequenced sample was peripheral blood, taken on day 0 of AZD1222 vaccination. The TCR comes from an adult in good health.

This CDR3 reads CASILGWAEDTEAFF. The CDR3 nucleotides read TGTGCCAGCATCTTGGGTTGGGCTGAGGACACTGAAGCTTTCTTT. The V call is TRBV28, the J call TRBJ1-1; D call uncertain. The CDR3 extends over 15 amino acids. Between the trimmed V and J ends, which lost 7 bases and 3 bases, there was a span of 18 bases. Germline V CDR1 and CDR2: MDHEN, SYDVKM.